The entry that follows covers one T cell receptor (beta chain) sequence. What it binds is not known. There are 13 residues in the CDR3. The V gene's germline CDR1 is SGHTA and CDR2 FQGNSA. With 4 bases clipped from V and 7 bases from J, the junction kept 4 bases outside the gene matches. TCRdb keeps only in-frame clones here, not all; method: immunoSEQ multiplex PCR. The table has approximately 130,000 clones, about 89% seen once. This entry comes from a study of T cell responses to AZD1222 COVID-19 vaccine. Study-wide results and limits: Repertoires were obtained only post-peak T cell response. Spike regions recognized by vaccine-associated CD4 TCRs spanned the protein, led by 160-218 and 743-854. Clonal diversity was possibly underestimated; the donors were predominantly white British and more often female.

The chain uses TRBV7-2 and TRBJ1-1; 9 nucleotides line up with TRBD1. The receptor's source is an adult in good health. The material sequenced was peripheral blood, taken on day 0 of MenACWY control vaccination. CDR3 DNA: TGTGCCAGCAGCTACCGACAGGGGGATGAAGCTTTCTTT. Protein product: CASSYRQGDEAFF.